The 27 T cell receptor beta chains below all came from one sample that was sequenced in a study of shared clonotypes between healthy human individuals. Generated by immunoSEQ multiplex PCR, the TCRdb table keeps only in-frame clones and is missing some. The sample lists about 2.1 million clones, around 95% seen once, with around 1.7% in the top ten. Naive CD8 cells, CD45RO-negative and positively selected for CCR7, excluded terminally differentiated effector memory CD45RA+ cells. Sequenced: naive CD8+ T cells from PBMCs. The receptors shown here come from a man younger than 35 in good health. Some clones in this sample may be carry-over from other donors' samples.

This clone was observed a single time. This chain joins TRBV5-4 and TRBJ2-7, with TRBD2 matching 8 bases. This CDR3 contains 17 residues. V lost 4 bases, J lost 3 bases, and 15 bases stayed unmatched. Germline CDR1 reads SGHNT; CDR2 reads YYREEE (reference sequence). CDR3 sequence: CASSPGGLDTVYYEQYF. CDR3 coding DNA: TGTGCCAGCAGCCCGGGAGGGCTGGACACGGTCTACTACGAGCAGTACTTC.

About this clone: The same CDR3 also results from other DNA sequences found in this sample. The rearrangement links TRBV9 to TRBJ2-7, with D perhaps matching TRBD2 (6 bases). V dropped 2 bases and J dropped 5 bases, with 11 bases sitting between them. The CDR3 is 13 residues long. Per germline, CDR1 SGDLS and CDR2 YYNGEE. The CDR3 region is CASSVGLAHEQYF. The CDR3 region has the DNA TGTGCCAGCAGCGTGGGGCTAGCGCACGAGCAGTACTTC.

V gene TRBV7-6 combines with J gene TRBJ2-3, with 10 positions matching TRBD2. V was clipped by 3 bases and J by 9 bases; unmatched bases: 12. The CDR3 sequence is 16 residues long. Germline values: CDR1 SGHVS, CDR2 FNYEAQ. CDR3 coding DNA: TGTGCCAGCAGCTTTAAAGCGGGAGGGCCGCTGGGCACGCAGTATTTT. Its translation: CASSFKAGGPLGTQYF.

The rearrangement uses TRBV4-1 and TRBJ1-5; D is uncertain. The V and J ends lost 0 bases and 3 bases respectively, with 6 bases between them. The CDR3 is 14 residues long. Germline CDR1 and CDR2: MGHRA and YSYEKL. The CDR3: CASSQDDLNQPQHF. CDR3 DNA sequence: TGCGCCAGCAGCCAAGATGACCTCAATCAGCCCCAGCATTTT.

This chain links TRBV4-3 with TRBJ2-1; unclear D gene. This CDR3 spans 13 amino acids. V shed 4 bases and J shed 3 bases, with 7 bases lying between them. Germline-derived CDR1 and CDR2 are LGHNA and YSLEER. CDR3 coding DNA: TGCGCCAGCAGCCCGGTAATCTACAATGAGCAGTTCTTC. Translation gives CASSPVIYNEQFF.

Concerning this clone itself: Other DNA sequences within the sample encode an identical CDR3. The chain has TRBV4-1 and TRBJ2-7, with D unclear. Germline lookup yields CDR1 MGHRA and CDR2 YSYEKL. Trimming pared 1 base from V and 3 bases from J, leaving 7 bases between. The CDR3 consists of 13 residues. The CDR3 is CASSQGSDYEQYF. CDR3 sequence (DNA): TGCGCCAGCAGCCAAGGATCAGACTACGAGCAGTACTTC.

The rearrangement links TRBV7-3 to TRBJ2-1, with D tentatively TRBD2 (5 bases). This CDR3 spans 13 amino acids. V lost 5 bases and J 8 bases, leaving 13 bases between the germline ends. Germline V gives CDR1 SGHTA, CDR2 FQGTGA. CDR3 loop: CASSRETGDEQFF. In DNA, the CDR3 is TGTGCCAGCAGCCGAGAGACCGGGGATGAGCAGTTCTTC.

This chain links TRBV11-3 with TRBJ2-3; D is ambiguous. CDR3 size: 12 residues. The V gene lost 1 base and the J gene lost 4 bases, with 3 bases spanning the gap. Germline assignment: CDR1 SGHNT and CDR2 YENEEA. CDR3 sequence reads: CASSLGSDTQYF. The CDR3 DNA is TGTGCCAGCAGCTTAGGGTCAGATACGCAGTATTTT.

This sequence joins TRBV6-1 and TRBJ2-7; D is possibly TRBD2 (5 bases). The V gene lost 2 bases and the J gene lost 7 bases, with 6 bases spanning the gap. This CDR3 is 11 amino acids long. Germline CDR1 and CDR2: MNHNS and SASEGT. This chain's CDR3 is CASSETGEQYF. CDR3 in DNA: TGTGCCAGCAGTGAAACGGGGGAGCAGTACTTC.

The rearrangement links TRBV5-5 to TRBJ2-5; TRBD2 aligns across 7 bases. Germline V gene lookup returns CDR1 SGHKS and CDR2 YYEKEE (reference sequence). The length of the CDR3 is 14 residues. The V and J ends lost 5 bases and 4 bases, in that order; junction bases with no gene match: 8. CDR3 bases: TGTGCCAGCAGATCCCCCGGGACTATAGAGACCCAGTACTTC. Protein sequence: CASRSPGTIETQYF.

The rearrangement uses TRBV13 and TRBJ2-5; the D is unclear. The CDR3 totals 14 residues. V was cut by 5 bases and J by 5 bases, with 15 bases left in between. Germline V gene lookup returns CDR1 PRHDT and CDR2 FYEKMQ (reference sequence). The CDR3 region is CASSDWSIEETQYF. Here the CDR3 DNA reads TGTGCCAGCAGCGATTGGAGTATTGAGGAGACCCAGTACTTC.

The rearrangement joins TRBV7-7 to TRBJ2-7; no firm D call. This CDR3 comprises 13 residues. Trimming removed 0 bases at V and 1 base at J, with 4 bases between. Germline values: CDR1 SSHAT, CDR2 FNYEAQ (reference sequence). CDR3 loop: CASSLAESYEQYF. CDR3 nucleotide sequence: TGTGCCAGCAGCTTAGCAGAGTCCTACGAGCAGTACTTC.

The chain carries TRBV7-6 and TRBJ2-1; TRBD1 or TRBD2 may be the D gene (5 bases each). CDR3 size: 16 residues. CDR1 and CDR2 from the germline V gene are SGHVS and FNYEAQ. V shed 1 base and J shed 5 bases, with 15 bases lying between them. CDR3 DNA sequence: TGTGCCAGCAGCTTAGACCCCGGGACCCAGAACAATGAGCAGTTCTTC. Its protein product is CASSLDPGTQNNEQFF.

The chain is built from TRBV5-1 and TRBJ2-2, with 8 bases aligning to TRBD1. J was trimmed by 5 bases and V by 0 bases; bases with no gene match: 12. Germline V gives CDR1 SGHRS, CDR2 YFSETQ. The CDR3 runs 18 residues. CDR3 nucleotides: TGCGCCAGCAGCTTGGCCCTCAGGGGGCGATTTGGAACCGGGGAGCTGTTTTTT. This gives the protein CASSLALRGRFGTGELFF.

J is TRBJ2-7 and V is TRBV4-1; D is ambiguous. The V and J ends lost 0 bases and 1 base respectively, with 16 bases between them. The V gene's germline CDR1 is MGHRA and CDR2 YSYEKL. This CDR3 has 17 amino acids. The CDR3: CASSQDARVRGSYEQYF. For the CDR3, the DNA is TGCGCCAGCAGCCAAGACGCCCGGGTCAGAGGATCCTACGAGCAGTACTTC.

In the case of this clone: One junction end does not reproduce the germline sequence, and a read error may be involved. This sequence joins TRBV10-3 and TRBJ1-5, with 12 nucleotides matching TRBD1. The CDR3 is made up of 15 amino acids. Germline-derived CDR1 and CDR2 are ENHRY and SYGVKD. CDR3 nucleotides: TGTGCCATCAGTGGAGGGACAGGGGGCAAACAGCCCCAGCATTTT. Residues: CAISGGTGGKQPQHF.

The rearrangement links TRBV6-1 to TRBJ1-5; D is undetermined. V was shortened by 8 bases and J by 6 bases, with 14 bases between the two germline ends. The CDR3 contains 13 residues. Per the germline V gene, CDR1 is MNHNS and CDR2 is SASEGT. CDR3 coding DNA: TGTGCCAGCGAAGGGATCCGAGGTCAGCCCCAGCATTTT. Protein sequence: CASEGIRGQPQHF.

The V gene is TRBV7-9, the J gene TRBJ2-7; D assignment may be TRBD1 or TRBD2 (6 bases each). This CDR3 is built from 13 residues. Germline loops: CDR1 SEHNR, CDR2 FQNEAQ (reference sequence). V was cut by 1 base and J by 5 bases, with 9 bases left in between. CDR3 bases: TGTGCCAGCAGCTTAGTAGGGGGGAACGAGCAGTACTTC. This codes for CASSLVGGNEQYF.

The rearrangement uses TRBV6-1 and TRBJ2-7, with 7 bases that match TRBD1. The ends lost 0 bases at V and 0 bases at J; junction bases unmatched: 5. The CDR3 is made up of 16 amino acids. Germline V gene data show CDR1 as MNHNS and CDR2 as SASEGT. In DNA form, the CDR3 reads TGTGCCAGCAGTGAAGCGGGAAGACAGGGCTCCTACGAGCAGTACTTC. It codes for CASSEAGRQGSYEQYF.

A few counts support this clone. The genes are TRBV2 and TRBJ1-2, with a tentative D call TRBD1 (5 bases). The CDR3 length is 13 residues. Germline CDR1 reads SNHLY; CDR2 reads FYNNEI. Trimming left V 3 bases short and J 3 bases short, with 8 bases between. Here the CDR3 DNA reads TGTGCCAGCAGTGACAGGGCCTACTATGGCTACACCTTC. Its protein is CASSDRAYYGYTF.

V usage is TRBV9 and J usage is TRBJ2-2; D gene uncertain. CDR1 and CDR2 from the germline V gene are SGDLS and YYNGEE. Trimming removed 1 base from V and 0 bases from J, with 13 bases in between. The CDR3 contains 17 residues. Here the CDR3 reads CASSVNSGETNTGELFF. For the CDR3, the DNA is TGTGCCAGCAGCGTAAATTCAGGAGAAACGAACACCGGGGAGCTGTTTTTT.

V and J are TRBV4-3 and TRBJ2-7; TRBD2 matches 8 bases. Per germline, CDR1 LGHNA and CDR2 YSLEER. CDR3 length: 15 amino acids. The junction had 3 bases not matched to a gene; V was cut back by 0 bases and J by 2 bases. This chain's CDR3 is CASSQDFGGAYEQYF. CDR3 in DNA: TGCGCCAGCAGCCAAGATTTCGGGGGGGCCTACGAGCAGTACTTC.

The gene calls are TRBV27 and TRBJ2-4; the D call may be TRBD1 or TRBD2 (6 bases each). The CDR3 sequence is 15 residues long. Germline V gene sequence: CDR1 MNHEY, CDR2 SMNVEV (reference sequence). The germline V and J ends were trimmed by 5 bases and 1 base, with 12 bases remaining between them. CDR3 sequence: CASSELGGAKNIQYF. The CDR3 DNA sequence: TGTGCCAGCAGTGAGTTAGGGGGGGCCAAAAACATTCAGTACTTC.

The J gene is TRBJ1-4, the V gene TRBV27; D possibly corresponds to TRBD1 (5 bases). CDR1 is MNHEY, CDR2 SMNVEV, per germline (reference sequence). V lost 2 bases and J lost 1, with 14 bases in between. The CDR3 length is 17 residues. The CDR3 coding sequence is TGTGCCAGCAGTTTAGTCCTCGTGAGGGGAACTAATGAAAAACTGTTTTTT. Protein sequence: CASSLVLVRGTNEKLFF. Combining the CDR3 with reference TRBV27 and TRBJ1-4 gives the whole variable domain EAQVTQNPRYLITVTGKKLTVTCSQNMNHEYMSWYRQDPGLGLRQIYYSMNVEVTDKGDVPEGYKVSRKEKRNFPLILESPSPNQTSLYFCASSLVLVRGTNEKLFFGSGTQLSVL.

The chain carries TRBV25-1 and TRBJ2-7, with a weak D call TRBD1 (5 bases). Per germline, CDR1 MGHDK and CDR2 SYGVNS. V was shortened by 0 bases and J by 2 bases, with 17 bases between the two germline ends. This CDR3 region has 17 residues. In nucleotides, the CDR3 is TGTGCCAGCAGTGAATATGGGGCGAACAGACTCACCTACGAGCAGTACTTC. It encodes CASSEYGANRLTYEQYF.

The rearrangement uses TRBV21-1 and TRBJ2-5. TRBV21-1 constitutes a pseudogene. The CDR3 runs to 14 residues. The CDR3 region is CASSKGGSIETQYF. In DNA, the CDR3 is TGTGCCAGCAGCAAAGGGGGGAGTATCGAGACCCAGTACTTC.

CDR3 DNA sequence: TGTGCCAGCAGTTTCTGGAACAGGGGGGTGGCTGAAGCTTTCTTT. Its protein is CASSFWNRGVAEAFF. The rearrangement links TRBV28 to TRBJ1-1; 8 nucleotides align to TRBD1. The CDR3 consists of 15 residues. The germline CDR1 and CDR2 sequences are MDHEN and SYDVKM. Trimming at V came to 3 bases and at J to 6 bases, leaving 9 bases not matched to a gene.